Presented here are 15 T cell receptor beta chains from one specimen sequenced in a study of glioma-infiltrating T cells after dendritic cell vaccination. Sample time point: after dendritic cell vaccination, including at tumor progression/relapse. Only in-frame clones appear in the TCRdb table, and some are missing; sequencing was by immunoSEQ multiplex PCR. This sample has more than 95,000 clones, with almost 90% found just once. This sample comprised blood, obtained after dendritic cell vaccination. Receptor source: a human donor with glioblastoma.

The chain is built from TRBV6-6 and TRBJ2-1; TRBD2 might be the D (6 bases). This CDR3 comprises 14 residues. Germline assignment: CDR1 MNHNY and CDR2 SVGAGI (reference sequence). The germline V and J ends were trimmed by 4 bases and 4 bases, with 11 bases remaining between them. CDR3 loop: CASSSSGTYNEQFF. CDR3 coding DNA: TGTGCCAGCAGTTCCTCCGGGACTTACAATGAGCAGTTCTTC.

The CDR3, as DNA: TGTGCCAGCAGTTATGTGGACAGGACTCACGAGCAGTACTTC. This translates into CASSYVDRTHEQYF. V usage is TRBV6-1 and J usage is TRBJ2-7; 7 positions match TRBD1. Germline V gene lookup returns CDR1 MNHNS and CDR2 SASEGT. Trimming took 5 bases from V and 5 from J; bases not matched to a gene: 9. This CDR3 is 14 amino acids long.

Regarding this clone: At one end, the junction sequence differs from germline, possibly due to a read error. CDR3 nucleotides: TGTGCTAGCAGCTTATCTTTACAGAGCTCCTACAATGAGCAGTTCTTC. Its translation: CASSLSLQSSYNEQFF. The chain is built from TRBV7-7 and TRBJ2-1; D is unclear. The CDR3 totals 16 residues. Germline CDR1 SSHAT, CDR2 FNYEAQ (reference sequence).

V gene TRBV5-1 combines with J gene TRBJ2-7; D not certain. The germline CDR1 and CDR2 sequences are SGHRS and YFSETQ. With 1 base removed from V and 4 bases from J, the gap between germline ends came to 9 bases. CDR3 length: 13 amino acids. The CDR3, as DNA: TGCGCCAGCAGCTTGATCGGTGCTTACGAGCAGTACTTC. This encodes CASSLIGAYEQYF. Full variable domain (outside the CDR3, taken from reference TRBV5-1 and TRBJ2-7): KAGVTQTPRYLIKTRGQQVTLSCSPISGHRSVSWYQQTPGQGLQFLFEYFSETQRNKGNFPGRFSGRQFSNSRSEMNVSTLELGDSALYLCASSLIGAYEQYFGPGTRLTVT.

This clone was seen only once. The V call is TRBV20-1, the J call TRBJ2-5, with D possibly being TRBD1 (5 bases). Judging by the DNA end, TRBJ2-7 fits better; the J call may be wrong. The CDR3 has 11 residues. Germline values: CDR1 DFQATT, CDR2 SNEGSKA (reference sequence). CDR3 amino acids: CSARQGTEQYF. Written as DNA, the CDR3 is TGCAGTGCTAGGCAGGGAACCGAGCAGTACTTC.

V is TRBV6-6 and J is TRBJ2-4; D is undetermined. V was trimmed by 7 bases and J by 7 bases, leaving 8 bases between them. CDR3 length: 11 amino acids. Looked up from germline, CDR1 is MNHNY and CDR2 is SVGAGI (reference sequence). CDR3: CASTFENIQYF. CDR3 DNA sequence: TGTGCCAGCACCTTTGAGAACATTCAGTACTTC.

The chain joins TRBV10-2 to TRBJ1-2; D gene unclear. Trimming pared 3 bases from V and 0 bases from J, leaving 8 bases between. The CDR3 covers 14 residues. Germline V lookup: CDR1 WSHSY, CDR2 SAAADI. In DNA, the CDR3 is TGCGCCAGCAGTGATTCAGATTCTAACTATGGCTACACCTTC. It yields the protein CASSDSDSNYGYTF.

The chain combines TRBV5-4 with TRBJ2-1; D is undetermined. Trimming cost V 0 bases and J 0 bases, with 7 bases left between them. CDR1 and CDR2 (germline): SGHNT, YYREEE (reference sequence). The CDR3 has 15 residues. CDR3 region: CASSLGVPSYNEQFF. CDR3 nucleotides: TGTGCCAGCAGCTTGGGCGTCCCCTCCTACAATGAGCAGTTCTTC. The full variable domain, its missing parts supplied by reference TRBV5-4 and TRBJ2-1, is ETGVTQSPTHLIKTRGQQVTLRCSSQSGHNTVSWYQQALGQGPQFIFQYYREEENGRGNFPPRFSGLQFPNYSSELNVNALELDDSALYLCASSLGVPSYNEQFFGPGTRLTVL.

The chain links TRBV5-1 to TRBJ2-5; TRBD2 matches at 11 bases. The J segment lost 2 bases and the V segment lost 4 bases, leaving 4 bases of the junction unmatched. CDR3 length equals 15 residues. The germline CDR1 and CDR2 sequences are SGHRS and YFSETQ. The CDR3 reads CASSPGTSGQETQYF. In DNA, the CDR3 is TGCGCCAGCAGCCCCGGGACTAGCGGACAAGAGACCCAGTACTTC.

This chain links TRBV2 with TRBJ1-1; tentative D call: TRBD1 (6 bases). The CDR3 length is 14 residues. Germline loops: CDR1 SNHLY, CDR2 FYNNEI. Trimming removed 0 bases at V and 3 bases at J, with 8 bases between. The DNA of the CDR3 is TGTGCCAGCAGTGAAGCCGGACAGTACACTGAAGCTTTCTTT. Translating it yields CASSEAGQYTEAFF.

This clone was detected only once. The chain employs TRBV10-3 and TRBJ1-2; D may be TRBD1 (5 bases). The V gene's germline CDR1 is ENHRY and CDR2 SYGVKD. The CDR3 totals 12 residues. V gave up 4 bases and J gave up 8 bases, with 11 bases separating them. CDR3 sequence: CAISAGFDGYTF. CDR3 nucleotide sequence: TGTGCCATCAGTGCAGGGTTCGACGGCTACACCTTC.

The chain links TRBV6-6 to TRBJ1-1; no reliable D call. Trimming cost V 2 bases and J 7 bases, with 8 bases left between them. The CDR3 contains 12 residues. Germline-derived CDR1 and CDR2 are MNHNY and SVGAGI (reference sequence). CDR3 region: CASSYPRGEAFF. CDR3 coding DNA: TGTGCCAGCAGTTACCCACGGGGTGAAGCTTTCTTT.

The chain is built from TRBV6-5 and TRBJ2-7, with TRBD2 identical over 9 bases. Germline V lookup: CDR1 MNHEY, CDR2 SVGAGI. V gave up 7 bases and J gave up 5 bases; unmatched junction bases: 9. This CDR3 spans 14 amino acids. In nucleotides, the CDR3 is TGTGCCAGCAAACCGGGACTAGCCAGCCACGAGCAGTACTTC. Translated: CASKPGLASHEQYF.

This clone was detected a few times. V usage is TRBV7-9 and J usage is TRBJ1-1; D is unresolved. Germline CDR1 and CDR2: SEHNR and FQNEAQ (reference sequence). Trimming pared 6 bases from V and 1 base from J, leaving 6 bases between. This CDR3 has 12 amino acids. CDR3 bases: TGTGCCAGCAGGACGGGGAACACTGAAGCTTTCTTT. It codes for CASRTGNTEAFF. Full variable domain (rest looked up from reference TRBV7-9 and TRBJ1-1): DTGVSQNPRHKITKRGQNVTFRCDPISEHNRLYWYRQTLGQGPEFLTYFQNEAQLEKSRLLSDRFSAERPKGSFSTLEIQRTEQGDSAMYLCASRTGNTEAFFGQGTRLTVV.

The J gene is TRBJ2-1, the V gene TRBV6-1; a weak D match, TRBD1 (5 bases). Trimming took off 5 bases at V and 4 bases at J, with 15 bases between the two ends. Germline V gene data show CDR1 as MNHNS and CDR2 as SASEGT. This CDR3 contains 15 residues. CDR3 amino acids: CASSSSGNRYNEQFF. CDR3 bases: TGTGCCAGCAGTTCGTCAGGGAATAGGTACAATGAGCAGTTCTTC.